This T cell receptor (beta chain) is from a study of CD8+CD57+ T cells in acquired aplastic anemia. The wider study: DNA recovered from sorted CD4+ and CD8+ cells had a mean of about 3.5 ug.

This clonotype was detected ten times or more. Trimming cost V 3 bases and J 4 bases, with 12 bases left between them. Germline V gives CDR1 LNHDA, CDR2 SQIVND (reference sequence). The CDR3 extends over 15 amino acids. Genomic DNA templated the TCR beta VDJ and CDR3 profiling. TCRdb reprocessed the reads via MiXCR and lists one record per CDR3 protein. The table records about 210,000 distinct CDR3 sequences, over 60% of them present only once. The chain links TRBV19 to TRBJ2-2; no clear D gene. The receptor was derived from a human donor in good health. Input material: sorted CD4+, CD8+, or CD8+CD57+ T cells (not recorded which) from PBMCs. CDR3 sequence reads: CASSITTTGTGELFF. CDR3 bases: TGTGCCAGTAGTATCACAACCACGGGCACCGGGGAGCTGTTTTTT.